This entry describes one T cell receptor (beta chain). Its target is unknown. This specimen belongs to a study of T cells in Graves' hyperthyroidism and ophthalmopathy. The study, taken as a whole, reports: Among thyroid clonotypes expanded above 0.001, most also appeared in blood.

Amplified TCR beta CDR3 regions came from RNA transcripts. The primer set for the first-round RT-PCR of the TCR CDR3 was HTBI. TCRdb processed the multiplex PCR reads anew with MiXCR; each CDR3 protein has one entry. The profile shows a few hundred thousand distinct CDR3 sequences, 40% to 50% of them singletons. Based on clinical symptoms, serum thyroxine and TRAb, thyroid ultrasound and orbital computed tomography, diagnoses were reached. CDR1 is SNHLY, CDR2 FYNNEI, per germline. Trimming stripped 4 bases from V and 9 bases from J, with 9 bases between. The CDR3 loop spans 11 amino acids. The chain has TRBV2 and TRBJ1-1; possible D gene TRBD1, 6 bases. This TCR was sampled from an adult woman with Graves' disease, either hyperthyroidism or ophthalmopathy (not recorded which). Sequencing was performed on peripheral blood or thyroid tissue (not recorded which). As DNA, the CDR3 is TGTGCCAGCAGTGTAGACAGGAAAGCTTTCTTT. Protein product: CASSVDRKAFF.